These 10 T cell receptor beta chains originate from one sample sequenced in a study of blood T cell repertoires in COVID-19. Sequencing was performed with immunoSEQ multiplex PCR; in TCRdb, only in-frame clones are kept and a portion is missing. The data contain under 400,000 clones, around 86% of them singletons. Source material: PBMCs or T cells enriched from blood (not recorded which). These receptors were taken from a woman aged 40 to 50 with acute COVID-19.

The genes are TRBV6-6 and TRBJ2-7; a weak D match, TRBD1 (7 bases). The CDR3 extends over 11 amino acids. Deletions cut 6 bases from V and 6 bases from J, with 9 bases between. Germline assignment: CDR1 MNHNY and CDR2 SVGAGI (reference sequence). The CDR3 nucleotides read TGTGCCAGCAGGCAGGGGGGCGAGCAGTACTTC. Its protein is CASRQGGEQYF.

The chain carries TRBV7-8 and TRBJ1-5, with D possibly TRBD1 on 5 matching bases. V gave up 1 base and J gave up 5 bases, with 15 bases separating them. Germline V gives CDR1 SGHVS, CDR2 FQNEAQ. The CDR3 is made up of 16 amino acids. The CDR3 nucleotides read TGTGCCAGCAGCTTAGAACAGACTCTAGGGGATCAGCCCCAGCATTTT. Translation: CASSLEQTLGDQPQHF.

This chain connects TRBV6-6 to TRBJ1-2; D unresolved. The germline gives CDR1 MNHNY, CDR2 SVGAGI (reference sequence). V lost 7 bases and J 2 bases, leaving 17 bases between the germline ends. CDR3 size: 15 residues. The CDR3 DNA is TGTGCCAGCAATCCGCCTCCGACAACCAACTATGGCTACACCTTC. It encodes CASNPPPTTNYGYTF.

The chain links TRBV2 to TRBJ2-3; TRBD2 agrees at 14 bases. CDR3 length equals 17 residues. CDR1 is SNHLY and CDR2 is FYNNEI in the germline V gene. The trim removed 5 bases at V and 0 bases at J, leaving 4 bases unmatched. The CDR3 spells CASSWTSGGTSTDTQYF. The CDR3 DNA sequence: TGTGCCAGCAGTTGGACTAGCGGGGGGACTAGCACAGATACGCAGTATTTT.

This clone was observed once. The chain is built from TRBV27 and TRBJ2-3; D call uncertain. Germline CDR1 reads MNHEY; CDR2 reads SMNVEV (reference sequence). Deletions cut 4 bases from V and 2 bases from J, with 4 bases between. There are 12 residues in the CDR3. CDR3 sequence (DNA): TGTGCCAGCAGTTCCGTCACAGATACGCAGTATTTT. Translated: CASSSVTDTQYF.

This clone was found once. The chain uses TRBV12-3 or TRBV12-4 and TRBJ2-7; D might be TRBD2 (6 bases). The CDR3 runs 13 residues. V dropped 5 bases and J dropped 4 bases, with 12 bases sitting between them. CDR3 protein: CASSLSREYEQYF. For the CDR3, the DNA is TGTGCCAGCAGTCTCTCGCGGGAATACGAGCAGTACTTC.

V is TRBV5-1 and J is TRBJ2-7, with a weak D call TRBD2 (6 bases). V dropped 3 bases and J dropped 0 bases, with 22 bases sitting between them. Per the germline V gene, CDR1 is SGHRS and CDR2 is YFSETQ. The length of the CDR3 is 18 residues. CDR3 protein: CASSSAFTRRDFSYEQYF. The CDR3 DNA reads as TGCGCCAGCAGCTCGGCCTTCACCCGTCGGGACTTCTCCTACGAGCAGTACTTC.

The rearrangement joins TRBV6-2 or TRBV6-3 to TRBJ2-1, with TRBD2 matching 11 bases. Germline V gives CDR1 MNHEY, CDR2 SVGEGT. This CDR3 comprises 15 residues. The V segment lost 2 bases and the J segment 7 bases; nucleotides outside the gene matches: 4. CDR3 DNA sequence: TGTGCCAGCAGTTACGGGACTAGCGGTTCGAATGAGCAGTTCTTC. Protein sequence: CASSYGTSGSNEQFF.

The chain recombines TRBV15 with TRBJ1-1; D is undetermined. V was shortened by 5 bases and J by 2 bases, with 12 bases between the two germline ends. This CDR3 has 14 amino acids. Germline V gives CDR1 LNHNV, CDR2 YYDKDF (reference sequence). CDR3 amino acids: CATSAGSGNTEAFF. CDR3 in DNA: TGTGCCACCAGCGCGGGGAGTGGAAACACTGAAGCTTTCTTT.

This sequence joins TRBV15 and TRBJ1-2; D uncertain. V lost 1 base and J lost 1, with 19 bases in between. CDR1 LNHNV and CDR2 YYDKDF come from the germline V gene (reference sequence). The CDR3 is made up of 18 amino acids. The DNA of the CDR3 is TGTGCCACCAGCAGAGTACCCCCCGGGATAGCTAGTAACTATGGCTACACCTTC. This gives the protein CATSRVPPGIASNYGYTF. The full variable domain, rest sourced from reference TRBV15 and TRBJ1-2, is DAMVIQNPRYQVTQFGKPVTLSCSQTLNHNVMYWYQQKSSQAPKLLFHYYDKDFNNEADTPDNFQSRRPNTSFCFLDIRSPGLGDTAMYLCATSRVPPGIASNYGYTFGSGTRLTVV.